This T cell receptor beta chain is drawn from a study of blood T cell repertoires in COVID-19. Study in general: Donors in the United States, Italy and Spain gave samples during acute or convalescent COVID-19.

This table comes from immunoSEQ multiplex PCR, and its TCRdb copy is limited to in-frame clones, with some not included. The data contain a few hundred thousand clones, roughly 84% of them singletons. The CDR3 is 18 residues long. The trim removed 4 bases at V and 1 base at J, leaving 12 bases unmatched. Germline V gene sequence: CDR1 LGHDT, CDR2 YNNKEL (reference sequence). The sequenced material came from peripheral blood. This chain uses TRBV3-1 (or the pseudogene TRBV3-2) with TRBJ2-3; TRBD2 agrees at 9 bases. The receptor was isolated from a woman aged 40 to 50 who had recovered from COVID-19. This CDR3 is CASSPQQGRTSGTDTQYF. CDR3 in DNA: TGTGCCAGCAGCCCCCAGCAAGGGAGGACTAGCGGCACAGATACGCAGTATTTT.